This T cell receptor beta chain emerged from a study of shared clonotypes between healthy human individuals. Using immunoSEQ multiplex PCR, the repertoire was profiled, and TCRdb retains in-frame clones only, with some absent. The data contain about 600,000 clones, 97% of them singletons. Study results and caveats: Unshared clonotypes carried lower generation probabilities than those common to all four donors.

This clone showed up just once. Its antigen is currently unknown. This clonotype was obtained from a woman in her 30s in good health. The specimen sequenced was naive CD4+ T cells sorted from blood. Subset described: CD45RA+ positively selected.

The CDR3 protein is CASSELTYSGNTIYF. CDR3 bases: TGTGCCAGCAGTGAACTTACCTACTCTGGAAACACCATATATTTT. J is TRBJ1-3 and V is TRBV28; unclear D gene. This CDR3 has 15 amino acids. Germline CDR1 MDHEN, CDR2 SYDVKM. V lost 5 bases and J lost 0, with 11 bases in between.